These 12 T cell receptor beta chains originate from one sample sequenced in a study of cytomegalovirus exposure and HLA in healthy donors. PCR employed 60 Vbeta and 13 Jbeta primers. Produced via immunoSEQ multiplex PCR; TCRdb's table is partial and in-frame only. Recorded for this sample: 150,000 to 200,000 clones. The sample was PBMCs. The receptors were sampled from a woman in her fifties or sixties in good health and CMV-seronegative.

The rearrangement links TRBV30 to TRBJ2-5, with 7 nucleotides matching TRBD2. Germline V gene sequence: CDR1 GTSNPN, CDR2 SVGIG (reference sequence). V gave up 5 bases and J gave up 0 bases; unmatched junction bases: 9. CDR3 length: 15 residues. CDR3 sequence reads: CAWLRASGNQETQYF. The CDR3 DNA sequence: TGTGCCTGGTTGCGGGCTAGCGGCAACCAAGAGACCCAGTACTTC.

The chain joins TRBV5-1 to TRBJ2-1, with D possibly TRBD1 on 6 matching bases. Germline CDR1 and CDR2: SGHRS and YFSETQ. Trimming removed 0 bases at V and 14 bases at J, with 15 bases between. This CDR3 is 13 amino acids long. The CDR3 reads CASSLEGETGKFF. The CDR3 nucleotides read TGCGCCAGCAGCTTGGAGGGGGAAACGGGCAAGTTCTTC.

V and J are TRBV27 and TRBJ1-4; 7 bases are shared with TRBD1. CDR1 is MNHEY, CDR2 SMNVEV, per germline (reference sequence). The ends lost 6 bases at V and 14 bases at J; junction bases unmatched: 27. This CDR3 region has 18 residues. The CDR3 region has the DNA TGTGCCAGCAGGCCTCGACAGGGACGCTTTGATCCGATAGGGATTCTGTTTTTT. Its translation is CASRPRQGRFDPIGILFF.

This chain links TRBV5-1 with TRBJ2-4, with TRBD2 matching over 14 bases. With 5 bases clipped from V and 6 bases from J, the junction kept 7 bases outside the gene matches. The germline V gene encodes CDR1 SGHRS and CDR2 YFSETQ. The CDR3 loop spans 16 amino acids. The CDR3 DNA reads TGCGCCAGCAGTGGGACTAGCGGGGGCGGAACAAACATTCAGTACTTC. Protein sequence: CASSGTSGGGTNIQYF.

The chain joins TRBV9 to TRBJ2-7, with 10 bases matching TRBD2. The trim removed 3 bases at V and 6 bases at J, leaving 9 bases unmatched. Germline values: CDR1 SGDLS, CDR2 YYNGEE. There are 15 residues in the CDR3. CDR3 protein: CASSASGGGYGEQYF. CDR3 in DNA: TGTGCCAGCAGCGCTAGCGGGGGAGGATATGGCGAGCAGTACTTC.

This rearrangement joins TRBV5-1 to TRBJ2-1; TRBD2 aligns across 7 bases. Germline CDR1 and CDR2: SGHRS and YFSETQ. The ends lost 3 bases at V and 4 bases at J; junction bases unmatched: 7. CDR3 size: 15 residues. This CDR3 is CASSWGLADYNEQFF. CDR3 nucleotide sequence: TGCGCCAGCAGCTGGGGCCTAGCGGATTACAATGAGCAGTTCTTC.

The V call is TRBV5-4, the J call TRBJ2-7; 8 bases are a match to TRBD1. In germline, CDR1 is SGHNT, CDR2 YYREEE (reference sequence). With V trimmed by 5 bases and J by 1 base, 8 bases remained unmatched. The CDR3 runs 15 residues. In DNA form, the CDR3 reads TGTGCCAGCAGTCCATATCGGACAGGGTCCTACGAGCAGTACTTC. Translated, it gives CASSPYRTGSYEQYF.

The chain joins TRBV5-4 to TRBJ2-1, with a weak D call TRBD1 (6 bases). The CDR3 loop spans 14 amino acids. The germline V gene encodes CDR1 SGHNT and CDR2 YYREEE (reference sequence). V dropped 6 bases and J dropped 4 bases, with 14 bases sitting between them. The CDR3 is CASTVRGAYNEQFF. DNA for the CDR3: TGTGCCAGCACCGTCAGGGGAGCGTACAATGAGCAGTTCTTC.

The CDR3 region has the DNA TGTGCCAGCAGCTCCACAGGTGAGGCCCTCCACTTT. It is translated as CASSSTGEALHF. This chain joins TRBV2 and TRBJ1-6, with D maybe TRBD1 (5 bases). Trimming left V 6 bases short and J 14 bases short, with 14 bases between. The CDR3 sequence is 12 residues long. Germline CDR1 reads SNHLY; CDR2 reads FYNNEI.

The J gene is TRBJ1-1, the V gene TRBV5-5, with 8 bases fitting TRBD1. This CDR3 is 15 amino acids long. Germline V CDR1 and CDR2: SGHKS, YYEKEE (reference sequence). The J segment lost 0 bases and the V segment lost 4 bases, leaving 5 bases of the junction unmatched. CDR3 nucleotide sequence: TGTGCCAGCAGCGGGACAGGCGGGGTGAACACTGAAGCTTTCTTT. As protein: CASSGTGGVNTEAFF.

The gene calls are TRBV19 and TRBJ2-2, with TRBD2 matching 8 bases. The CDR3 contains 17 residues. The V segment lost 2 bases and the J segment 1 base; nucleotides outside the gene matches: 6. The germline V gene has CDR1 LNHDA and CDR2 SQIVND (reference sequence). CDR3 DNA: TGTGCCAGTAGTATACGAAGCGGGGGCGGGAACACCGGGGAGCTGTTTTTT. Its protein product is CASSIRSGGGNTGELFF.

The V call is TRBV7-2, the J call TRBJ2-7; 9 nucleotides align to TRBD1. The germline V gene encodes CDR1 SGHTA and CDR2 FQGNSA. With 8 bases clipped from V and 3 bases from J, the junction kept 20 bases outside the gene matches. The CDR3 covers 18 residues. The CDR3 is CASQLRDNRDRVFYEQYF. The DNA of the CDR3 is TGTGCCAGCCAGCTTAGGGACAACCGGGACAGGGTGTTCTACGAGCAGTACTTC.